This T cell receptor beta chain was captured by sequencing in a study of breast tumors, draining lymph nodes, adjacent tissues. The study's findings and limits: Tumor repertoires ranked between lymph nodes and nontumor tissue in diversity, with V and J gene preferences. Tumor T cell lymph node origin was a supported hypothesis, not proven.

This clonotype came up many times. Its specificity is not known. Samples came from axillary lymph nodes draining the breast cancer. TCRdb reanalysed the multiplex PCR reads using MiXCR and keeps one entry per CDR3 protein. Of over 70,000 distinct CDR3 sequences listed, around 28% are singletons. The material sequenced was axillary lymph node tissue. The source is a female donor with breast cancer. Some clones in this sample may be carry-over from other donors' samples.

CDR3 region: CSADEGLSIYEQYF. DNA of the CDR3: TGCAGTGCGGATGAGGGACTCTCAATTTACGAGCAGTACTTC. This chain links TRBV20-1 with TRBJ2-7, with D tentatively TRBD2 (6 bases). CDR1 is DFQATT and CDR2 is SNEGSKA in the germline V gene (reference sequence). The CDR3 is 14 residues long. The V end lost 6 bases, the J end lost 4 bases, and 19 bases lay between the germline ends.